This T cell receptor beta chain stems from a study of T-cell memory formation after mild COVID-19. Looking at the study overall: TCR clusters were largely donor specific. Notes on the study in general: Later expanders leaned CD4+, whereas clones that contracted between day 15 and 85 were balanced CD4/CD8.

TCRdb redid the calling of the 5' RACE reads with MiXCR, one entry per CDR3 protein. The sample holds a few hundred thousand distinct CDR3 sequences, around 14% seen once. Worth noting for this clonotype: Its antigen is unknown.

CDR1 is SGHTA, CDR2 FQGNSA, per germline. This CDR3 has 12 residues. V was cut by 0 bases and J by 8 bases, with 4 bases left in between. The sequence derives from a man aged 18 to 30 who had mild COVID-19 (a few samples of this study predate the infection). Cell type and time point are not known. Source material: PBMCs or a T cell subset sorted from them (not recorded which). The genes are TRBV7-2 and TRBJ2-2; D gene ambiguous. The CDR3 reads CASSLAGGELFF. CDR3 sequence (DNA): TGTGCCAGCAGCTTAGCAGGAGGGGAGCTGTTTTTT.